What follows are 9 T cell receptor beta chains derived from one specimen sequenced in a study of regulatory T cells in long-lasting Graves disease (dated by TCRdb to 2020 to 2023). The library was prepared using multiplex PCR. Instrument on record: Illumina HiSeq 4000. CDR3 regions were amplified by Arm-PCR with iRepertoire HTBI primers to construct TCR beta libraries. TCRdb handled the public reads itself, with Q25 trimming in fastp and clone calling in MiXCR, and kept productive beta chains. Rows with a matching CDR3 protein are joined into one entry that keeps the most common DNA and genes. A total of approximately 400,000 distinct CDR3 sequences appear in this sample, 20% to 25% of them only once. The ten largest clones take up around 30% of the sample. Interpreted using the paper, the time point label stands for: persistent/refractory GD, antithyroid drugs over 5 years with positive TRAb. For both TCR sequencing and RNA sequencing, RNA was extracted from PBMCs in TRIzol.

Sequencing used peripheral blood mononuclear cells (PBMCs), obtained when the disease was refractory, from a patient treated with antithyroid drugs. Receptor source: a middle-aged woman with Graves disease. Donor details come from another sample of the same person, matched by shared clones.

As to this clonotype: A single base is all that separates this from a far larger clone, so a read error is likely. The chain recombines TRBV11-2 with TRBJ2-5; D gene unclear. This CDR3 spans 11 amino acids. The germline V gene encodes CDR1 SGHAT and CDR2 FQNNGV. The CDR3 loop reads CASGLEATQYF. The CDR3 nucleotides read TGTGCCAGCGGCTTAGAAGCGACCCAGTACTTC.

This clonotype occurred many times. This rearrangement joins TRBV6-2 or TRBV6-3 to TRBJ2-5; TRBD1 matches 7 bases. From germline, CDR1 is MNHEY and CDR2 SVGEGT. CDR3 size: 17 residues. V lost 7 bases and J lost 0; bases outside the gene matches: 14. CDR3 region: CASKGALGQAYQETQYF. The CDR3 DNA sequence: TGTGCCAGCAAGGGAGCTTTAGGACAGGCGTACCAAGAGACCCAGTACTTC.

The chain employs TRBV3-1 and TRBJ1-2, with D uncertain. There are 12 residues in the CDR3. Trimming cost V 2 bases and J 6 bases, with 7 bases left between them. Germline assignment: CDR1 LGHDT and CDR2 YNNKEL (reference sequence). CDR3 in amino acids: CASSQNLHGYTF. In nucleotides, the CDR3 is TGTGCCAGCAGCCAAAACCTCCATGGCTACACCTTC.

This clonotype was observed a few times. This chain connects TRBV30 to TRBJ1-5; D perhaps matches TRBD1 (5 bases). This CDR3 contains 13 residues. Trimming pared 2 bases from V and 7 bases from J, leaving 12 bases between. Germline V CDR1 and CDR2: GTSNPN, SVGIG (reference sequence). Here the CDR3 DNA reads TGTGCCTGGAGTAGGGACCAAGTCCAGCCCCAGCATTTT. Translated: CAWSRDQVQPQHF.

This clonotype has ten or more counts. V is TRBV6-5 and J is TRBJ1-1; D may be TRBD1 (5 bases). Germline values: CDR1 MNHEY, CDR2 SVGAGI. The CDR3 covers 15 residues. The V gene lost 2 bases and the J gene lost 3 bases, with 13 bases spanning the gap. CDR3 coding DNA: TGTGCCAGCAGTTACCGGGGGAAACGGGACACTGAAGCTTTCTTT. Translation: CASSYRGKRDTEAFF.

The sample holds many counts of this clonotype. This chain joins TRBV4-2 and TRBJ2-5; either TRBD1 or TRBD2 may fit D (5 bases each). This CDR3 spans 13 amino acids. Germline CDR1 reads LGHNA; CDR2 reads YNFKEQ. With 3 bases removed from V and 1 base from J, the gap between germline ends came to 6 bases. Here the CDR3 reads CASSQRGQETQYF. In DNA, the CDR3 is TGTGCCAGCAGCCAGAGGGGCCAAGAGACCCAGTACTTC.

This clonotype has more than one count but fewer than ten. This chain uses TRBV12-3 or TRBV12-4 with TRBJ2-7, with 14 bases fitting TRBD2. After removal of 4 bases from V and 6 bases from J, the junction contained 8 bases not matched to a gene. There are 16 residues in the CDR3. Here the CDR3 reads CASSYGRGLAGGEQYF. As DNA, the CDR3 is TGTGCCAGCAGTTACGGTCGAGGACTAGCGGGAGGCGAGCAGTACTTC.

In this sample, this clonotype turned up many times. The V call is TRBV28, the J call TRBJ1-5; D not resolved. This CDR3 is built from 13 residues. Deletions cut 8 bases from V and 8 bases from J, with 16 bases between. Germline CDR1 reads MDHEN; CDR2 reads SYDVKM. The CDR3 is CASRTTEREPQHF. CDR3 DNA: TGTGCCAGCCGAACAACAGAGCGGGAGCCCCAGCATTTT.

This chain connects TRBV29-1 to TRBJ2-1; 7 bases match TRBD1. J lost 6 bases, V lost 5 bases, and 7 bases had no gene match. Germline CDR1 SQVTM, CDR2 ANQGSEA. This CDR3 is 13 amino acids long. This chain's CDR3 is CSVMTGTRNEQFF. The CDR3 DNA follows: TGCAGCGTTATGACAGGGACCCGCAATGAGCAGTTCTTC.